Shown below are 8 T cell receptor beta chains from a single sample sequenced in a study of T cell repertoires in cytomegalovirus infection. MiXCR, run by TCRdb on the reads, gives a single entry per CDR3 protein. The sample lists about 830,000 distinct CDR3 sequences; around a third were seen once. These receptors are not linked to any known antigen. Sample: cultured CD8+ T cells from PBMCs, taken from culture after CMV antigen stimulation. The receptor source for this set is a human donor in good health (CMV status not recorded). Some clones in this sample may be carry-over from other donors' samples.

The chain uses TRBV6-5 and TRBJ1-6; possible D gene TRBD1, 6 bases. The germline V gene encodes CDR1 MNHEY and CDR2 SVGAGI. CDR3 length: 15 residues. The ends were cut back, 6 bases at V and 2 bases at J, with 11 bases in the middle. In DNA, the CDR3 is TGTGCCAGCAGGAACAGGGAGCCCTATAATTCACCCCTCCACTTT. This codes for CASRNREPYNSPLHF.

This sequence joins TRBV16 and TRBJ1-1; D ambiguous. The CDR3 runs to 14 residues. The germline V gene has CDR1 KGHSY and CDR2 FQNENV. Trimming pared 4 bases from V and 4 bases from J, leaving 13 bases between. Written as DNA, the CDR3 is TGTGCCAGCAGCCCTTCGGATTATTTCACTGAAGCTTTCTTT. Translated: CASSPSDYFTEAFF. The variable domain in full, with the rest retrieved from reference TRBV16 and TRBJ1-1, is GEEVAQTPKHLVRGEGQKAKLYCAPIKGHSYVFWYQQVLKNEFKFLISFQNENVFDETGMPKERFSAKCLPNSPCSLEIQATKLEDSAVYFCASSPSDYFTEAFFGQGTRLTVV.

The gene calls are TRBV20-1 and TRBJ1-2, with D perhaps TRBD1 (6 bases). The CDR3 covers 15 residues. Germline assignment: CDR1 DFQATT and CDR2 SNEGSKA (reference sequence). V was shortened by 0 bases and J by 4 bases, with 15 bases between the two germline ends. Here the CDR3 reads CSARDSRQDSYGYTF. CDR3 nucleotides: TGCAGTGCTAGAGACTCCCGACAGGACAGCTATGGCTACACCTTC.

A note on this clonotype: Since no conserved phenylalanine or tryptophan closes the CDR3, a read error is the likely cause. V usage is TRBV5-6 and J usage is TRBJ2-3; the D gene is possibly TRBD1 (6 bases). The V end was cut by 4 bases, the J end by 3 bases, with 18 bases between. CDR1 SGHDT and CDR2 YYEEEE come from the germline V gene. This CDR3 is 16 amino acids long. CDR3: CASSIGQKRRTDTQYS. CDR3 DNA sequence: TGTGCCAGCAGCATCGGACAGAAGAGGAGGACAGATACGCAGTATTCT.

The table lists this clonotype with a few counts. The rearrangement joins TRBV12-3 or TRBV12-4 to TRBJ1-5; the D is unclear. The CDR3 loop spans 13 amino acids. Trimming took 1 base from V and 7 from J, leaving 8 bases between them. CDR3 residues: CASSLGKRQPQHF. CDR3 sequence (DNA): TGTGCCAGCAGTTTAGGTAAGCGCCAGCCCCAGCATTTT.

This sequence joins TRBV7-9 and TRBJ1-2; tentatively, D is TRBD1 (6 bases). CDR1 and CDR2 (germline): SEHNR, FQNEAQ (reference sequence). The CDR3 is 14 amino acids. Trimming shortened V by 3 bases and J by 3 bases, and 11 bases separated the two germline ends. In DNA, the CDR3 is TGTGCCAGCAGCTTGCCCGGGGGCGACTATGGCTACACCTTC. It is translated as CASSLPGGDYGYTF.

This rearrangement joins TRBV6-2 or TRBV6-3 to TRBJ2-3; unclear D gene. Trimming removed 5 bases at V and 2 bases at J, with 14 bases between. The length of the CDR3 is 15 residues. In germline, CDR1 is MNHEY, CDR2 SVGEGT. CDR3 sequence reads: CASSPLRSLTDTQYF. The CDR3 DNA reads TGTGCCAGCAGTCCACTACGCAGCCTCACAGATACGCAGTATTTT.

This clonotype was picked up many times. The rearrangement joins TRBV11-1 to TRBJ1-2; D may be TRBD1 (6 bases). This CDR3 has 15 residues. Between the trimmed V and J ends, which lost 4 bases and 2 bases, there was a span of 14 bases. From germline, CDR1 is SGHAT and CDR2 FQDESV (reference sequence). CDR3 residues: CASSSLRGWNYGYTF. Written as DNA, the CDR3 is TGTGCCAGCAGCTCCCTCAGGGGCTGGAACTATGGCTACACCTTC.